This passage covers 2 T cell receptor beta chains from one sample sequenced in a study of T cell repertoires in cytomegalovirus infection. These TCRs are of unknown antigen specificity. TCRdb re-called the reads with MiXCR, one entry per CDR3 protein. The table lists roughly 120,000 distinct CDR3 sequences, 30% to 35% of them singletons. The starting material was CD8+ T cells from cultured PBMCs, obtained from culture after CMV antigen stimulation. These receptors came from a human donor in good health (CMV status not recorded). Some clones in this sample may be carry-over from other donors' samples.

This clonotype has ten or more counts. The chain uses TRBV7-2 and TRBJ1-1; 9 bases are shared with TRBD1. The CDR3 is 17 residues long. Germline V gene lookup returns CDR1 SGHTA and CDR2 FQGNSA. With V trimmed by 1 base and J by 3 bases, 9 bases remained unmatched. As DNA, the CDR3 is TGTGCCAGCAGCTTAGAGGGACAGGGATTCATTTACACTGAAGCTTTCTTT. Encoded protein: CASSLEGQGFIYTEAFF.

This clonotype is a singleton in its sample. One end of the junction fails to match germline, which may point to a read error. V is TRBV7-6 and J is TRBJ2-5; D is possibly TRBD1 (6 bases). Germline assignment: CDR1 SGHVS and CDR2 FNYEAQ. The CDR3 contains 16 residues. CDR3 protein: CASSPRENRDRETQYF. CDR3 sequence (DNA): TGTGCTAGCAGCCCGAGGGAGAACAGGGATCGGGAGACCCAGTACTTC.